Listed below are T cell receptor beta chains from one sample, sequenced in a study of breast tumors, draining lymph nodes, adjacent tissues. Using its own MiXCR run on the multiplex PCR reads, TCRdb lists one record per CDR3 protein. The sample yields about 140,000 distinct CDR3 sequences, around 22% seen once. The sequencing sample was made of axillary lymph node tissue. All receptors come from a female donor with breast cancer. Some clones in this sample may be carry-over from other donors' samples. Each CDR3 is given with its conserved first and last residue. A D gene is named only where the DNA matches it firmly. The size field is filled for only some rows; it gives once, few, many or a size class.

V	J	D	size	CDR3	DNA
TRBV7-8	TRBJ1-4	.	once	CASSERRTTNEKLFF	TGTGCCAGCAGCGAGAGACGGACAACTAATGAAAAACTGTTTTTT
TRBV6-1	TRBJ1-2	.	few	CASSEGPASNYGYTF	TGTGCCAGCAGTGAAGGGCCAGCTTCTAACTATGGCTACACCTTC
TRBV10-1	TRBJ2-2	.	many	CASTRHWTNTGELFF	TGCGCCAGCACAAGACACTGGACAAACACCGGGGAGCTGTTTTTT
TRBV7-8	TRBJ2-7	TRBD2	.	CASSAPGLAGFEQYF	TGTGCCAGCAGCGCACCGGGATTAGCGGGATTCGAGCAGTACTTC
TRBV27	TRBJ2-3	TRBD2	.	CASTPAIASGGEDTQYF	TGTGCCAGCACCCCTGCCATCGCGAGTGGGGGGGAAGATACGCAGTATTTT
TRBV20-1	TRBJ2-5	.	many	CSATPTGRGETQYF	TGCAGTGCTACCCCGACAGGGAGGGGAGAGACCCAGTACTTC
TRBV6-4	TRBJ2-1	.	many	CASSDRGNNEQFF	TGTGCCAGCAGTGACCGGGGCAACAATGAGCAGTTCTTC
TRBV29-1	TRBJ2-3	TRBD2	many	CSVGELSGTSGRLIDTQYF	TGCAGCGTTGGAGAGCTGTCCGGGACTAGCGGGAGGCTGATAGATACGCAGTATTTT
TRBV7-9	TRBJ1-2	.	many	CASSFGQGVHYGYTF	TGTGCCAGCAGCTTTGGGCAGGGCGTCCACTATGGCTACACCTTC
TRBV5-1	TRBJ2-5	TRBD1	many	CASSDGQGQETQYF	TGCGCCAGCAGCGACGGACAGGGCCAAGAGACCCAGTACTTC
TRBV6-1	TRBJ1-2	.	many	CASSPAGTQYGYTF	TGTGCCAGCAGTCCCGCGGGGACCCAATATGGCTACACCTTC
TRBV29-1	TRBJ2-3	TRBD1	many	CSVVKGGKADTQYF	TGCAGCGTTGTTAAAGGGGGCAAGGCAGATACGCAGTATTTT
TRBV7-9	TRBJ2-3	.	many	CASRKTTDTQYF	TGTGCCAGCAGAAAAACCACAGATACGCAGTATTTT
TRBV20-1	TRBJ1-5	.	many	CSARDRGVGQPQHF	TGCAGTGCTAGAGATCGAGGGGTAGGCCAGCCCCAGCATTTT
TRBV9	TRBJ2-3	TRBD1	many	CASSVGGTGGYPDTQYF	TGTGCCAGCAGCGTAGGGGGGACAGGGGGGTACCCAGATACGCAGTATTTT
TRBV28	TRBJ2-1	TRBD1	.	CASRRQGPRDEQFF	TGTGCCAGCAGAAGACAGGGCCCGCGCGATGAGCAGTTCTTC
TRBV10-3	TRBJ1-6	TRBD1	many	CAISGTGGGSPLHF	TGTGCCATCAGTGGGACAGGGGGGGGATCACCCCTCCACTTT
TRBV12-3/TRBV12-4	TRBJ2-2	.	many	CASRPLTGELFF	TGTGCCAGCAGGCCCCTGACCGGGGAGCTGTTTTTT
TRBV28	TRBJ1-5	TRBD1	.	CASSGYRGRSNQPQHF	TGTGCCAGCAGTGGTTACAGGGGGCGTAGCAATCAGCCCCAGCATTTT
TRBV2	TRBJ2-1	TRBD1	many	CASSRDRGIGEQFF	TGTGCCAGCTCCCGGGACAGGGGTATTGGTGAGCAGTTCTTC
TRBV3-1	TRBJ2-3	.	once	CASSLSQGQADTQYF	TGTGCCAGCAGCCTCTCACAGGGTCAGGCAGATACGCAGTATTTT
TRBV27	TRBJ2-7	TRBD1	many	CASSSGGAYEQYF	TGTGCCAGCAGTTCAGGGGGCGCATACGAGCAGTACTTC
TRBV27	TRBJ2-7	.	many	CASVGSRNSYEQYF	TGTGCCAGCGTGGGTAGCCGAAATTCCTACGAGCAGTACTTC
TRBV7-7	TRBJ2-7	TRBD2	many	CASSPQTSDSYEQYF	TGTGCCAGCAGCCCCCAGACTAGCGACTCCTACGAGCAGTACTTC
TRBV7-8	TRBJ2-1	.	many	CASSLSPASNEQFF	TGTGCCAGCAGCTTATCCCCCGCGAGCAATGAGCAGTTCTTC
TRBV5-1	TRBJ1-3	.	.	CASSLGGLAGNTIYF	TGCGCCAGCAGCTTGGGGGGACTAGCGGGAAACACCATATATTTT
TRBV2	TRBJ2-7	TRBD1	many	CASSGVQDRGYEQYF	TGTGCCAGCAGTGGGGTACAGGACAGGGGTTATGAGCAGTACTTC
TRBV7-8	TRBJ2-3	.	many	CASSLSPGTDTQYF	TGTGCCAGCAGCTTATCCCCAGGGACAGATACGCAGTATTTT
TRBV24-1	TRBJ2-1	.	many	CATRRGRGYEQFF	TGTGCCACCAGGAGGGGCAGGGGCTATGAGCAGTTCTTC
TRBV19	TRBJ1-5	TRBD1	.	CASSGTGGFQPQHF	TGTGCCAGTAGCGGGACAGGGGGCTTTCAGCCCCAGCATTTT
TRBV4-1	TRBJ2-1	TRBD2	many	CASSQDDDFGLAGTYNEQFF	TGCGCCAGCAGCCAAGATGACGACTTTGGGCTAGCGGGAACTTACAATGAGCAGTTCTTC
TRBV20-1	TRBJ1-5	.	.	CSASGGGSKVQPQHF	TGCAGTGCTAGTGGCGGGGGCTCTAAGGTCCAGCCCCAGCATTTT
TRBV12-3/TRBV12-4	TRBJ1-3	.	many	CASEKSGSVGNTIYF	TGTGCCAGCGAAAAGTCGGGTAGCGTTGGAAACACCATATATTTT
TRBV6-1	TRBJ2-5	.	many	CASRYRVGETQYF	TGTGCCAGCAGGTACAGGGTAGGGGAGACCCAGTACTTC
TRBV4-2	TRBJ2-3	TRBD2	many	CASSQRGQGTSGRSTDTQYF	TGTGCCAGCAGCCAACGTGGACAGGGGACTAGCGGGAGAAGCACAGATACGCAGTATTTT
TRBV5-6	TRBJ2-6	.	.	CASSLLTVTNSGANVLTF	TGTGCCAGCAGCCTCCTGACAGTTACGAACTCTGGGGCCAACGTCCTGACTTTC
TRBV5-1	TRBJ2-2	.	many	CASSPGGMNTGELFF	TGCGCCAGCAGCCCAGGGGGGATGAACACCGGGGAGCTGTTTTTT
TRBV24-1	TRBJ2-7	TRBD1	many	CATSDSGTVSSYEQYF	TGTGCCACCAGTGATTCCGGGACAGTTAGCTCCTACGAGCAGTACTTC
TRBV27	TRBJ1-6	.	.	CASSPLPGPERNSPLHF	TGTGCCAGCAGTCCCCTCCCGGGACCGGAGAGAAATTCACCCCTCCACTTT
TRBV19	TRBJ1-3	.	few	CASSVTGLSGNTIYF	TGTGCCAGTAGTGTGACAGGACTTTCTGGAAACACCATATATTTT
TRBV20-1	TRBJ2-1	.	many	CSARMRLTNRFF	TGCAGTGCTAGAATGAGGCTGACTAATCGGTTCTTC